This T cell receptor beta chain appears in the sequencing data of a study of OX40 agonist ivuxolimab in advanced cancers. Study details: It was permissible to have had prior anti-PD-1, anti-PD-L1 or anti-CTLA-4 therapy, and more than 30% had some. Overall study findings and caveats: Certain nonresponders additionally had low normalized T-cell clonal expansion. CD8+ T cells showed, on average, more clonal expansion than CD4+ cells.

A note on this clone: The target antigen is unknown.

TCRdb keeps only in-frame clones here, not all; method: immunoSEQ multiplex PCR. The top ten clones hold around 4.7% of a sample with tens of thousands of clones, roughly 90% of them seen once. Per germline, CDR1 SEHNR and CDR2 FQNEAQ (reference sequence). The CDR3 covers 14 residues. Trimming at V came to 4 bases and at J to 2 bases, leaving 5 bases not matched to a gene. The sequence was obtained from an adult with an advanced solid tumor such as melanoma, head and neck, liver or kidney cancer. The chain links TRBV7-9 to TRBJ2-7; 7 nucleotides match TRBD1. Specimen: CD4+ or CD8+ T cells sorted from blood, collected in a trial of the OX40 agonist ivuxolimab. CDR3 coding DNA: TGTGCCAGCAGCTCGGGACAGTACACCTACGAGCAGTACTTC. Its protein is CASSSGQYTYEQYF.